Listed below are T cell receptor beta chains from one sample, sequenced in a study of T cell repertoires in cytomegalovirus infection. In TCRdb, the reads were re-called with MiXCR into one record per CDR3 protein. There are nearly 650,000 distinct CDR3 sequences in the sample; 20% to 25% occur only once, and 7.5% to 9% lies in the top ten. Source material: CD8+ T cells from PBMCs. These receptors were taken from a human donor in good health (CMV status not recorded). Some clones in this sample may be carry-over from other donors' samples. The CDR3 runs from the conserved cysteine through the conserved F or W. A D gene is named only where the DNA matches it firmly. Where a row states a size, it is once, few, many or the class of an expanded clone; other rows omit it.

D	V	size	J	CDR3	DNA
TRBD1	TRBV28	few	TRBJ1-5	CASSSDRGMLQPQHF	TGTGCCAGCAGTTCTGACAGGGGTATGCTTCAGCCCCAGCATTTT
.	TRBV24-1	many	TRBJ2-1	CATSLGSASEQFF	TGTGCCACCAGTCTGGGGTCCGCCAGTGAGCAGTTCTTC
.	TRBV6-5	.	TRBJ1-2	CASIEGAGGGYTF	TGTGCCAGCATCGAGGGAGCGGGGGGCGGCTACACCTTC
.	TRBV12-5	.	TRBJ2-3	CASGNGPPSTDTQYF	TGTGCTAGTGGTAATGGCCCTCCTAGCACAGATACGCAGTATTTT
TRBD2	TRBV7-2	many	TRBJ2-4	CASSWEGRVAKNIQYF	TGTGCCAGCAGCTGGGAGGGCAGAGTAGCCAAAAACATTCAGTACTTC
.	TRBV6-6	few	TRBJ1-2	CASSYSPGAYGYTF	TGTGCCAGCAGTTACTCCCCAGGGGCCTATGGCTACACCTTC
.	TRBV20-1	.	TRBJ1-1	CSAGWDTEAFF	TGCAGTGCTGGGTGGGACACTGAAGCTTTCTTT
.	TRBV7-9	.	TRBJ1-1	CASSLAGARTEAFF	TGTGCCAGCAGCTTAGCGGGGGCGCGAACTGAAGCTTTCTTT
.	TRBV7-9	.	TRBJ1-1	CASRKDPEAFF	TGTGCCAGCAGGAAAGACCCGGAAGCTTTCTTT
TRBD2	TRBV19	.	TRBJ2-2	CASSPSLAGSNTGELFF	TGTGCCAGTAGTCCCTCACTAGCGGGGTCGAACACCGGGGAGCTGTTTTTT
.	TRBV27	.	TRBJ1-2	CASSLSGRNYGYTF	TGTGCCAGCAGTTTATCGGGACGGAACTATGGCTACACCTTC
.	TRBV6-6	.	TRBJ2-6	CASLLEGANVLTF	TGTGCCAGCCTCTTAGAAGGGGCCAACGTCCTGACTTTC
.	TRBV20-1	few	TRBJ2-1	CSGDRSSYNEQFF	TGCAGTGGCGACCGAAGCTCCTACAATGAGCAGTTCTTC
.	TRBV7-6	many	TRBJ2-1	CASSSGQNNEQFF	TGTGCCAGCAGCTCCGGACAGAACAATGAGCAGTTCTTC
.	TRBV7-6	few	TRBJ2-3	CASSFLRGKDTQYF	TGTGCCAGCAGCTTCCTTAGAGGAAAAGATACGCAGTATTTT
TRBD2	TRBV9	few	TRBJ2-1	CASTFSSGTRNPNEQFF	TGTGCCAGCACCTTTTCCTCCGGGACTAGGAATCCGAATGAGCAGTTCTTC
TRBD2	TRBV6-2/TRBV6-3	many	TRBJ2-3	CASSFPTSGVTDTQYF	TGTGCCAGCAGTTTCCCAACTAGCGGGGTAACAGATACGCAGTATTTT
TRBD2	TRBV20-1	.	TRBJ2-5	CSARGYRDYSQETQYF	TGCAGTGCTAGAGGATATCGGGACTACAGCCAAGAGACCCAGTACTTC
.	TRBV25-1	many	TRBJ1-1	CASSDSLNTEAFF	TGTGCCAGCAGTGATTCACTGAACACTGAAGCTTTCTTT
.	TRBV6-5	.	TRBJ1-1	CASSYSGTSNTEAFF	TGTGCCAGCAGTTACTCGGGGACATCGAACACTGAGGCTTTCTTT
TRBD1	TRBV20-1	few	TRBJ2-1	CSASHSGTVFLNEQFF	TGCAGTGCTAGCCACTCCGGGACAGTTTTTCTCAATGAGCAGTTCTTC
.	TRBV29-1	.	TRBJ1-1	CSVEGGAEAFF	TGCAGCGTTGAAGGGGGTGCTGAAGCTTTCTTT
.	TRBV20-1	few	TRBJ1-2	CSAPGGYYGYTF	TGCAGTGCTCCCGGGGGGTACTATGGCTACACCTTC
.	TRBV4-3	few	TRBJ1-5	CASSPQATGRGQPQHF	TGCGCCAGCAGCCCCCAAGCAACAGGGCGAGGGCAGCCCCAGCATTTT
.	TRBV10-2	.	TRBJ1-2	CANSEGPLFYGYTF	TGCGCCAACAGTGAGGGCCCACTCTTCTATGGCTACACCTTC
.	TRBV25-1	few	TRBJ2-7	CASSEYVVYEQYF	TGTGCCAGCAGTGAATACGTAGTCTACGAGCAGTACTTC
.	TRBV19	.	TRBJ1-1	CASSIGGDTEAFF	TGTGCCAGTAGTATCGGAGGGGACACTGAAGCTTTCTTT
.	TRBV7-2	many	TRBJ2-5	CASSPGGAQETQYF	TGTGCCAGCAGCCCAGGAGGGGCCCAAGAGACCCAGTACTTC
.	TRBV12-5	many	TRBJ1-5	CASGFIRGVLNQPQHF	TGTGCTAGTGGTTTTATTCGAGGGGTCCTGAATCAGCCCCAGCATTTT
.	TRBV7-9	many	TRBJ2-5	CASSPPTSGSQETQYF	TGTGCCAGCAGCCCCCCCACTTCGGGGTCCCAAGAGACCCAGTACTTC
.	TRBV7-2	many	TRBJ2-2	CASSLILGVPTGELFF	TGTGCCAGCAGCCTCATACTGGGGGTTCCGACCGGGGAGCTGTTTTTT
.	TRBV5-1	.	TRBJ2-1	CASSLDQTDNEQFF	TGCGCCAGCAGCTTGGATCAGACTGACAATGAGCAGTTCTTC
.	TRBV29-1	.	TRBJ2-5	CSVALDFQETQYF	TGCAGCGTCGCACTAGACTTCCAAGAGACCCAGTACTTC
.	TRBV28	few	TRBJ1-1	CASSFSTTEAFF	TGTGCCAGCAGTTTCTCAACGACTGAAGCTTTCTTT
TRBD1	TRBV5-1	few	TRBJ2-7	CASSVGTGTYEQYF	TGCGCCAGCAGCGTCGGGACAGGAACCTACGAGCAGTACTTC
TRBD2	TRBV28	.	TRBJ2-3	CASSGLAGGPSDTQYF	TGTGCCAGCAGCGGACTAGCGGGGGGGCCATCAGATACGCAGTATTTT
.	TRBV7-9	many	TRBJ1-6	CASSLDDSPLHF	TGTGCCAGCAGCTTAGATGATTCACCCCTCCACTTT
.	TRBV18	.	TRBJ1-2	CASSLTTAASYDQTVQYGYTF	TGTGCCAGCTCGCTAACGACCGCTGCTTCGTATGACCAAACCGTCCAGTATGGCTACACCTTC
TRBD2	TRBV7-6	many	TRBJ2-3	CASSWLAGSTDTQYF	TGTGCCAGCAGCTGGCTAGCGGGGAGCACAGATACGCAGTATTTT
.	TRBV28	many	TRBJ2-3	CASSSGLLGITDTQYF	TGTGCCAGCAGTTCGGGGCTCCTCGGGATCACAGATACGCAGTATTTT
.	TRBV6-1	many	TRBJ1-1	CASRKNNDRNTEAFF	TGTGCCAGCAGGAAAAATAATGACAGAAACACTGAAGCTTTCTTT
.	TRBV6-5	few	TRBJ1-4	CASSVSYGPINEKLFF	TGTGCCAGCAGCGTCTCCTATGGACCGATTAATGAAAAACTGTTTTTT
.	TRBV6-5	.	TRBJ2-1	CASSYARTIPLNEQFF	TGTGCCAGCAGTTACGCCCGGACCATCCCTCTGAATGAGCAGTTCTTC
.	TRBV10-3	.	TRBJ1-4	CAIKGSEEENLFF	TGTGCCATCAAGGGCAGCGAAGAAGAAAATCTGTTTTTT
.	TRBV14	few	TRBJ2-7	CASSQGNRRYEQYF	TGTGCCAGCAGCCAAGGGAACAGACGTTACGAGCAGTACTTC
.	TRBV7-2	many	TRBJ2-1	CASSHLLYNEQFF	TGTGCCAGCAGCCATCTCCTCTACAATGAGCAGTTCTTC
.	TRBV7-3	few	TRBJ1-2	CASSLTSRDGLISNYGYTF	TGTGCCAGCAGCTTAACGTCGAGGGATGGGCTCATATCGAACTATGGCTACACCTTC
.	TRBV5-4	.	TRBJ1-1	CASSLVGDQAFF	TGTGCCAGCAGCTTGGTAGGAGACCAAGCTTTCTTT